This entry lists 18 T cell receptor beta chains sequenced from one sample in a study of blood T cell repertoires in COVID-19. The repertoire was sequenced with immunoSEQ multiplex PCR; TCRdb's copy has only in-frame clones and lacks some. This table holds about 87,000 clones, about 80% found once. The sequenced sample consisted of peripheral blood. Receptors were obtained from a woman in her sixties or seventies with acute or convalescent COVID-19.

The chain carries TRBV27 and TRBJ1-1, with D possibly TRBD1 on 5 matching bases. This CDR3 is built from 14 residues. Per germline, CDR1 MNHEY and CDR2 SMNVEV (reference sequence). V lost 3 bases and J lost 7, with 15 bases in between. The CDR3 sequence: CASSFRGGTYEAFF. In DNA form, the CDR3 reads TGTGCCAGCAGTTTTAGGGGCGGAACGTATGAAGCTTTCTTT.

As for this clone: Germline is not matched at one junction end, which may reflect a read error. This rearrangement joins TRBV7-2 to TRBJ2-1, with unresolved D. The CDR3 has 13 residues. Germline lookup yields CDR1 SGHTA and CDR2 FQGNSA. CDR3 loop: CASTLGLVNEQFF. For the CDR3, the DNA is TGTGCCAGCACCTTAGGGCTAGTTAATGAGCAGTTCTTC.

The rearrangement joins TRBV4-2 to TRBJ2-1; D perhaps matches TRBD2 (6 bases). The CDR3 consists of 15 residues. Trimming took off 2 bases at V and 3 bases at J, with 11 bases between the two ends. Germline V gives CDR1 LGHNA, CDR2 YNFKEQ. CDR3 bases: TGTGCCAGCAGCCAACACCGGGAGCACTACAATGAGCAGTTCTTC. Its protein is CASSQHREHYNEQFF.

The chain has TRBV20-1 and TRBJ2-3; D unclear. Germline V gene sequence: CDR1 DFQATT, CDR2 SNEGSKA (reference sequence). Trimming stripped 3 bases from V and 13 bases from J, with 8 bases between. This CDR3 spans 9 amino acids. CDR3 loop: CSASRPEYF. The CDR3 DNA reads as TGCAGTGCTAGTCGCCCGGAGTATTTT.

J is TRBJ2-1 and V is TRBV18, with 9 positions matching TRBD1. Germline CDR1 KGHSH, CDR2 LQKENI. CDR3 length equals 15 residues. The V and J ends lost 3 bases and 7 bases, in that order; junction bases with no gene match: 7. The CDR3 sequence is CASSPGTGYGNEQFF. CDR3 nucleotide sequence: TGTGCCAGCTCACCCGGGACAGGGTATGGAAATGAGCAGTTCTTC. The variable domain in full, completed from reference TRBV18 and TRBJ2-1, reads NAGVMQNPRHLVRRRGQEARLRCSPMKGHSHVYWYRQLPEEGLKFMVYLQKENIIDESGMPKERFSAEFPKEGPSILRIQQVVRGDSAAYFCASSPGTGYGNEQFFGPGTRLTVL.

The genes are TRBV19 and TRBJ2-2; the D gene is possibly TRBD2 (7 bases). This CDR3 is built from 19 residues. The V end was cut by 6 bases, the J end by 4 bases, with 27 bases between. Per germline, CDR1 LNHDA and CDR2 SQIVND (reference sequence). CDR3 protein: CASRRGGGWGPRGTGELFF. In DNA form, the CDR3 reads TGTGCCAGTAGACGTGGCGGGGGCTGGGGGCCACGGGGCACCGGGGAGCTGTTTTTT.

The gene calls are TRBV3-1 (or the pseudogene TRBV3-2) and TRBJ1-2; a possible D gene is TRBD1 (6 bases). The germline gives CDR1 LGHDT, CDR2 YNNKEL (reference sequence). The CDR3 loop spans 14 amino acids. The V gene lost 7 bases and the J gene lost 4 bases, with 16 bases spanning the gap. This chain's CDR3 is CASTPGAGAYGYTF. The CDR3 nucleotides read TGTGCCAGCACCCCAGGTGCAGGGGCCTATGGCTACACCTTC.

This clone was recorded once. The chain carries TRBV10-3 and TRBJ1-5; no reliable D call. The CDR3 contains 14 residues. In germline, CDR1 is ENHRY, CDR2 SYGVKD. The V and J ends lost 2 bases and 2 bases respectively, with 7 bases between them. CDR3 loop: CAISEGEGNQPQHF. The CDR3 coding sequence is TGTGCCATCAGTGAGGGTGAGGGCAATCAGCCCCAGCATTTT.

The chain uses TRBV7-6 and TRBJ2-2, with D possibly TRBD2 on 6 matching bases. V lost 3 bases and J 1 base, leaving 6 bases between the germline ends. Germline CDR1 and CDR2: SGHVS and FNYEAQ. The CDR3 loop spans 14 amino acids. The CDR3 sequence is CASSLGGNTGELFF. The CDR3 DNA sequence: TGTGCCAGCAGCTTGGGGGGGAACACCGGGGAGCTGTTTTTT.

The chain is built from TRBV11-2 and TRBJ1-2, with 8 bases aligning to TRBD1. V lost 5 bases and J lost 1; bases outside the gene matches: 6. In germline, CDR1 is SGHAT, CDR2 FQNNGV. CDR3 length: 15 residues. For the CDR3, the DNA is TGTGCCAGCAGCCCTTCGGGACAGGTTAACTATGGCTACACCTTC. Protein: CASSPSGQVNYGYTF.

The chain joins TRBV28 to TRBJ1-4; no firm D call. Trimming stripped 2 bases from V and 7 bases from J, with 14 bases between. The germline gives CDR1 MDHEN, CDR2 SYDVKM. The CDR3 runs 15 residues. The CDR3: CASSLVSSLSEKLFF. The DNA of the CDR3 is TGTGCCAGCAGTTTAGTATCATCATTGAGTGAAAAACTGTTTTTT.

This clone was found a few times. The V gene is TRBV5-4, the J gene TRBJ2-7; no clear D gene. This CDR3 spans 13 amino acids. Germline lookup yields CDR1 SGHNT and CDR2 YYREEE (reference sequence). Between the trimmed V and J ends, which lost 4 bases and 5 bases, there was a span of 13 bases. CDR3 sequence (DNA): TGTGCCAGCAGCCTGTCAGGTCAGGACGAGCAGTACTTC. This sequence encodes CASSLSGQDEQYF.

The chain carries TRBV3-1 (or the pseudogene TRBV3-2) and TRBJ2-7, with 7 bases aligning to TRBD1. V lost 2 bases and J lost 1; bases outside the gene matches: 2. From germline, CDR1 is LGHDT and CDR2 YNNKEL (reference sequence). The CDR3 length is 14 residues. The CDR3 DNA reads as TGTGCCAGCAGCCAATCCAGGGGGTCCTACGAGCAGTACTTC. This translates into CASSQSRGSYEQYF.

This sequence joins TRBV2 and TRBJ1-1, with D possibly matching TRBD1 (5 bases). The germline V gene encodes CDR1 SNHLY and CDR2 FYNNEI. Between the trimmed V and J ends, which lost 7 bases and 1 base, there was a span of 10 bases. The CDR3 has 13 amino acids. CDR3 region: CASTPDRNTEAFF. In DNA, the CDR3 is TGTGCCAGCACTCCCGACAGGAACACTGAAGCTTTCTTT.

This clone was seen more than once but under ten times. CDR3 DNA sequence: TGTGCCAGCAGCTCCCGGGACACCAATGAGCAGTTCTTC. As protein: CASSSRDTNEQFF. The chain joins TRBV7-3 to TRBJ2-1, with TRBD1 as a possible D gene (6 bases). V dropped 4 bases and J dropped 6 bases, with 10 bases sitting between them. The CDR3 is 13 residues long. CDR1 and CDR2 (germline): SGHTA, FQGTGA. Supplemented by reference TRBV7-3 and TRBJ2-1, the full variable domain reads GAGVSQTPSNKVTEKGKYVELRCDPISGHTALYWYRQSLGQGPEFLIYFQGTGAADDSGLPNDRFFAVRPEGSVSTLKIQRTERGDSAVYLCASSSRDTNEQFFGPGTRLTVL.

This clone was observed a handful of times. The genes are TRBV5-5 and TRBJ2-3; TRBD1 aligns across 7 bases. Trimming took 1 base from V and 6 from J; bases not matched to a gene: 8. This CDR3 comprises 15 residues. In germline, CDR1 is SGHKS, CDR2 YYEKEE (reference sequence). CDR3 residues: CASSLTGQVTDTQYF. CDR3 sequence (DNA): TGTGCCAGCAGCTTGACAGGACAGGTCACGGATACGCAGTATTTT.

The chain links TRBV3-1 (or the pseudogene TRBV3-2) to TRBJ2-1; 8 nucleotides agree with TRBD1. V lost 7 bases, J lost 0 bases, and 2 bases stayed unmatched. Germline V gives CDR1 LGHDT, CDR2 YNNKEL (reference sequence). The CDR3 spans 14 residues. As DNA, the CDR3 is TGTGCCAGCAACGACAGGGGCTCCTACAATGAGCAGTTCTTC. Amino acids: CASNDRGSYNEQFF.

The chain combines TRBV6-1 with TRBJ2-2, with TRBD1 matching over 11 bases. CDR3 size: 15 residues. With 5 bases clipped from V and 7 bases from J, the junction kept 6 bases outside the gene matches. Per germline, CDR1 MNHNS and CDR2 SASEGT. The CDR3 DNA reads as TGTGCCAGCAGTCCGGGACAGGGGGTTGACGGGGAGCTGTTTTTT. Translating gives CASSPGQGVDGELFF.